This paragraph reports one TCR beta chain. Its antigen is currently not known. Base quality data are lacking; no much larger clone is found one base away. This sample was included in a study of blood T cell repertoires in COVID-19 (dated by TCRdb to the early 2020s). In terms of the full investigation: Collaborator samples came from the United States, Italy and Spain and covered acute and convalescent phases of COVID-19. The prospective study material was composed of cDNA or gDNA derived from T cells, B-cell-depleted T cells, or PBMCs. Deeply sampled blood TCRbeta repertoires from subjects exposed to, actively infected with, or recovered from COVID-19 were included in the dataset. The repertoires were made available in a free public database intended to serve as a resource for research on the immune response to SARS-CoV-2. The samples were drawn from two sources: the first 160 participants of the ongoing ImmuneRACE study, and 1,254 subjects contributed by 6 global collaborators. Sample metadata almost always included a de-identified subject ID, COVID-19 status, age in years and sex. Where available, HLA class I and class II types were obtained from metadata supplied by the sample provider rather than from assay-based typing. What the study reported, not specific to this receptor: The amount of clinical and demographic metadata varied by source and participant and was provided uncurated.

Ends trimmed: V by 2 bases, J by 2 bases; bases unmatched to a gene: 18. The CDR3 contains 20 residues, cysteine and phenylalanine counted. Only the CDR3 part of the read is kept: 60 bases, read in frame from the first base. CDR1 and CDR2, looked up from the germline V gene, are MNHNS and SASEGT. TCRbeta CDR3 regions were amplified from genomic DNA by means of the immunoSEQ Assay, a bias-controlled multiplex PCR. Concerning the study's data processing: Nucleated cell counts per sample were estimated from amplification of reference gene primers within the assay. To quantify the absolute abundance of each unique TCRbeta CDR3 rearrangement, sequence reads were collapsed and filtered. For each sample, productive Simpson clonality was calculated as the square root of Simpson's diversity index across productive rearrangements. This is the immuneACCESS table as TCRdb keeps it, with only in-frame sequences that have V and J called. A part of the clones is gone; compared with another copy, unresolved V genes explain less than half, and the rest is unexplained. From that table come the V and J calls and clone size; the DNA was used to work out D and trimming. The sample yields more than 110,000 clones; around 81% were counted once. Approximately 4% of the sample is taken by the ten largest.

Each collaborating institution followed its own protocols to collect whole blood in K2EDTA tubes. For TCRbeta analysis, collaborators shipped samples in one of three forms: frozen whole blood, isolated PBMCs, or DNA extracted from either of those sample types. Sequencing was carried out using peripheral blood. The receptor was derived from a woman aged 55 to 70 with acute or convalescent COVID-19. The sequence links TRBV6-1 to TRBJ1-1, with 9 central nucleotides matching TRBD1. The DNA sequence reads TGTGCCAGCAGTGAAATGGGGCACAACAGGGGGCATTTTCTTAACACTGAAGCTTTCTTT. It translates as CASSEMGHNRGHFLNTEAFF.